The rows below give T cell receptor beta chains drawn from one sample of a study of T cell clones after liver transplantation. Method: immunoSEQ multiplex PCR; TCRdb's copy keeps in-frame clones and lacks some. Among about 33,000 clones listed, about 93% were seen once. The sample consisted of CD8+ T cells from blood, taken 12 months after liver transplant. Every receptor here comes from a human patient who received a liver transplant. Among the T cells, some may be from the graft donor. CDR3s leave out the opening cysteine and the closing phenylalanine or tryptophan. A clone size is listed for some rows: how often the clone was seen (once, few, many), or a class if it is expanded.

j_call v_call clone_size cdr3_aa
TRBJ1-1 TRBV11-2 . ASSLVGRGGTEAF
TRBJ2-7 TRBV9 . ASSVALLAGGEQY
TRBJ2-1 TRBV11-3 . ASSLDFSGRAFYNEQF
TRBJ1-2 TRBV7-2 . ASSLGGLRGYT
TRBJ1-1 TRBV14 few ASSQSRAEAF
TRBJ1-2 TRBV7-9 . ASSPIMTGFNYGYT
TRBJ2-1 TRBV6-5 . ASASENEQF
TRBJ2-1 TRBV6-7 . ASSPPRRWRETFTSSYNEQF
TRBJ2-1 TRBV15 . ATSRTGTYNEQF
TRBJ1-4 TRBV29-1 . SVATGNEKLF
TRBJ2-5 TRBV12-5 . ASGLAKTPGTQY
TRBJ2-1 TRBV7-8 few ASSAGTTHYNEQF
TRBJ2-1 TRBV2 . ASSVPPRNEQF
TRBJ2-7 TRBV11-3 . ASSSPGTGTEQY
TRBJ2-7 TRBV6-5 . ASSYRGTGSYEQY
TRBJ2-2 TRBV28 . ASSPRAGGLTGELF
TRBJ2-7 TRBV7-9 . ASSPSGWGSYEQY
TRBJ1-5 TRBV11-3 once ASSLGANQPQH
TRBJ1-2 TRBV6-1 . ASSEGDLGYGYT
TRBJ1-2 TRBV9 . ASSSRDDRGTGGYT
TRBJ2-2 TRBV19 . ASSITGTGYTGELF
TRBJ1-2 TRBV4-3 once ASSQGRLTGGGYT
TRBJ1-4 TRBV18 . ASSASSGAGEKLF